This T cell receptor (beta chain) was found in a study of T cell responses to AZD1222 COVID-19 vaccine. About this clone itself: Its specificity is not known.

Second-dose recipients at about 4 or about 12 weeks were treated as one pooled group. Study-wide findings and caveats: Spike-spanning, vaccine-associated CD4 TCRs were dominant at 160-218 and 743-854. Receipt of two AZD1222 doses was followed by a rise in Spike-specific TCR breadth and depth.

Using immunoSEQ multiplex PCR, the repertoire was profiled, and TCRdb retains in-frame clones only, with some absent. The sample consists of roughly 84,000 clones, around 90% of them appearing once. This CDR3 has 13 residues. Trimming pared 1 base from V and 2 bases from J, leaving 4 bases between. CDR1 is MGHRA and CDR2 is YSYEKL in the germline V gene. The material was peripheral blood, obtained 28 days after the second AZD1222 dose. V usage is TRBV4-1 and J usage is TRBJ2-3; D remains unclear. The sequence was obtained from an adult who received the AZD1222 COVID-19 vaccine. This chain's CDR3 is CASSQAATDTQYF. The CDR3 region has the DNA TGCGCCAGCAGCCAAGCCGCCACAGATACGCAGTATTTT.